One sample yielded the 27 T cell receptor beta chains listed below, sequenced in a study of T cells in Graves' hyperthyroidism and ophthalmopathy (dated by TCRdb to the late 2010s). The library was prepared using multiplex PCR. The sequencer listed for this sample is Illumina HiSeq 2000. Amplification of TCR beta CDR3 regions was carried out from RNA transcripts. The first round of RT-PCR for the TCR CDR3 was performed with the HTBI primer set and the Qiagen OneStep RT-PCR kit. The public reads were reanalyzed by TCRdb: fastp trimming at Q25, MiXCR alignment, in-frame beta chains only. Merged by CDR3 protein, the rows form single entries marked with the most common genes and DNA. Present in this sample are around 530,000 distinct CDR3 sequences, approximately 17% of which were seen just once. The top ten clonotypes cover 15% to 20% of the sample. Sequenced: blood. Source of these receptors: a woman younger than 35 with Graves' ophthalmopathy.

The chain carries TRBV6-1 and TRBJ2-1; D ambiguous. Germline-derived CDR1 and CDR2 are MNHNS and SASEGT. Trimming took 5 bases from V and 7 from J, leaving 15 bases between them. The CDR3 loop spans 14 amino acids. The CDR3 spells CASSRKSPSNEQFF. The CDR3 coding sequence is TGTGCCAGCAGTCGGAAGTCTCCTTCTAATGAGCAGTTCTTC.

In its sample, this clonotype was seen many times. CDR3 in amino acids: CASSEEGGSSYNEQFF. DNA for the CDR3: TGTGCCAGCAGTGAAGAGGGAGGGAGCTCCTACAATGAGCAGTTCTTC. The gene calls are TRBV2 and TRBJ2-1; 7 bases match TRBD2. Germline V gene lookup returns CDR1 SNHLY and CDR2 FYNNEI. V lost 1 base, J lost 0 bases, and 3 bases stayed unmatched. The CDR3 covers 16 residues.

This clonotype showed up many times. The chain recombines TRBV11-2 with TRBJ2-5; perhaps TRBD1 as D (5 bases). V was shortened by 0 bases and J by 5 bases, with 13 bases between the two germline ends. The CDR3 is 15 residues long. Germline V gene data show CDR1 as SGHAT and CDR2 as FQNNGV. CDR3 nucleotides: TGTGCCAGCAGCTTAGAAGCAGGGATGGGGGAGACCCAGTACTTC. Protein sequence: CASSLEAGMGETQYF.

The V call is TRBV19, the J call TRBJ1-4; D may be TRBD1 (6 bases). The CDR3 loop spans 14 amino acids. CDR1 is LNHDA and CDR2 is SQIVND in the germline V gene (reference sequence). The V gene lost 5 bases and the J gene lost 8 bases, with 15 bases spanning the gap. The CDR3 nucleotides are TGTGCCAGTAGTCAACAGGGAACTAGGGAAAAACTGTTTTTT. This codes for CASSQQGTREKLFF.

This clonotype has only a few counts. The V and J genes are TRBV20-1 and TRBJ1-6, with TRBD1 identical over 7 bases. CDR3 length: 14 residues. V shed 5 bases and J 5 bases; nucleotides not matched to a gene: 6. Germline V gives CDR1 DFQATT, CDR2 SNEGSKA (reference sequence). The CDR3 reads CSAPRDSDNSPLHF. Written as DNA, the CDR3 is TGCAGTGCTCCCCGGGACAGCGATAATTCACCCCTCCACTTT.

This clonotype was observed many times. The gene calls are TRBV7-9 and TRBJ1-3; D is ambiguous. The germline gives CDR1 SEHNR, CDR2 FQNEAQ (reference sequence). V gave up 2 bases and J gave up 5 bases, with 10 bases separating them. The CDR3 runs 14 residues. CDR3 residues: CASSLREQRNTIYF. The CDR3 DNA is TGTGCCAGCAGCTTAAGGGAACAGAGAAACACCATATATTTT.

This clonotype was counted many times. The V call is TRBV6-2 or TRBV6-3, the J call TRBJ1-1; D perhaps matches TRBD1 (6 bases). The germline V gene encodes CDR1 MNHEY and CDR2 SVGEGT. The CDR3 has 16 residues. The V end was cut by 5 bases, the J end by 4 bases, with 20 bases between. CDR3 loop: CASSTGKGGAPTEAFF. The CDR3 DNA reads TGTGCCAGCAGTACAGGGAAGGGGGGCGCTCCCACTGAAGCTTTCTTT.

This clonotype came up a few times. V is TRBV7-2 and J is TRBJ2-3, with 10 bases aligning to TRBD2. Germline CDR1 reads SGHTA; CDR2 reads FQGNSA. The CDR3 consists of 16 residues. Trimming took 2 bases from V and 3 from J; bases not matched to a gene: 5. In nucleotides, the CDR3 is TGTGCCAGCAGCTTACTAGCGGGAGTCGGGACAGATACGCAGTATTTT. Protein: CASSLLAGVGTDTQYF.

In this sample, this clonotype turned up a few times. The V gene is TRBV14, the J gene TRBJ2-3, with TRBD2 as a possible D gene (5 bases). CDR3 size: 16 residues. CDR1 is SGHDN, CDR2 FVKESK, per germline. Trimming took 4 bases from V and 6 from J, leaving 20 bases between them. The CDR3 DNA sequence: TGTGCCAGCAGCCGCACCGGTGGGAGACTTATGGATACGCAGTATTTT. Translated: CASSRTGGRLMDTQYF.

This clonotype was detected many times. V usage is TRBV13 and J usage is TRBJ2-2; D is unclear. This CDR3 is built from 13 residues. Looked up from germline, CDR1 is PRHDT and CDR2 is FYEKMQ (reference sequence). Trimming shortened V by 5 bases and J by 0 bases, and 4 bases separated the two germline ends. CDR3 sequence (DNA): TGTGCCAGCAGCGGAACGAACACCGGGGAGCTGTTTTTT. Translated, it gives CASSGTNTGELFF.

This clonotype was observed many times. The chain's CDR3 is CASSSHGGGDLEQYF. DNA for the CDR3: TGTGCCAGCAGTTCCCATGGGGGGGGGGATTTAGAGCAGTACTTC. This chain joins TRBV12-3 or TRBV12-4 and TRBJ2-7, with 7 bases fitting TRBD2. This CDR3 is built from 15 residues. The V segment lost 4 bases and the J segment 7 bases; nucleotides outside the gene matches: 13.

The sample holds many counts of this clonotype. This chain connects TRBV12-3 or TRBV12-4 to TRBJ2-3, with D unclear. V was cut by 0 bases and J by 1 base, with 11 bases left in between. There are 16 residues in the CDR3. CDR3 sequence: CASSLAVITGTDTQYF. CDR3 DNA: TGTGCCAGCAGTTTAGCGGTGATCACTGGCACAGATACGCAGTATTTT.

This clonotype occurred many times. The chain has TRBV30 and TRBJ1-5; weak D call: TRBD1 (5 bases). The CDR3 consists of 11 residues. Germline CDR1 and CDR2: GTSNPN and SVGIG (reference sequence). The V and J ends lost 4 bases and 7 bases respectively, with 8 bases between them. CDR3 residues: CAWNRGQPQHF. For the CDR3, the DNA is TGTGCCTGGAATAGGGGACAGCCCCAGCATTTT.

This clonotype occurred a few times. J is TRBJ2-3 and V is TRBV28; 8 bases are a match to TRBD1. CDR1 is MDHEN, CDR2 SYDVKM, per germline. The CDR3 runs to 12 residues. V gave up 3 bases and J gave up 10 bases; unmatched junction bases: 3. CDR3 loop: CASSLGTGAQYF. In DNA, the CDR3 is TGTGCCAGCAGTTTGGGGACAGGAGCGCAGTATTTT.

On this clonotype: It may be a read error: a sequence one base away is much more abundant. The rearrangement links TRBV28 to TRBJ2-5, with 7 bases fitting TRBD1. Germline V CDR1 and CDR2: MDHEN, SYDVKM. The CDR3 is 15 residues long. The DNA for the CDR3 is TGTGCCAGCAGTTTCCGTCGGACAGGCCAAGAGACCAAGTACTTC. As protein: CASSFRRTGQETKYF.

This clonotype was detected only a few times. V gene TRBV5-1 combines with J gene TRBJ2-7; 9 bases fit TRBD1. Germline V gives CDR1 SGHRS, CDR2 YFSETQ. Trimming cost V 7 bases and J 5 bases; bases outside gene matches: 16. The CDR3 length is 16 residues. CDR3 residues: CASRGVGTGNHDEQYF. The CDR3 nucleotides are TGCGCCAGCCGGGGGGTCGGGACAGGGAATCACGACGAGCAGTACTTC.

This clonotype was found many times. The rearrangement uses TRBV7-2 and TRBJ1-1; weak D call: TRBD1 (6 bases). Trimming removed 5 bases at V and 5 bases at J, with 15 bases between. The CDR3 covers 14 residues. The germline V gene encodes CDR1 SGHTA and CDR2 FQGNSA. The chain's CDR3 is CASSPRQEGTEAFF. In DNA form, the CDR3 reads TGTGCCAGCAGCCCGAGACAGGAGGGGACTGAAGCTTTCTTT. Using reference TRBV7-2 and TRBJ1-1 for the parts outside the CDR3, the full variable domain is GAGVSQSPSNKVTEKGKDVELRCDPISGHTALYWYRQSLGQGLEFLIYFQGNSAPDKSGLPSDRFSAERTGGSVSTLTIQRTQQEDSAVYLCASSPRQEGTEAFFGQGTRLTVV.

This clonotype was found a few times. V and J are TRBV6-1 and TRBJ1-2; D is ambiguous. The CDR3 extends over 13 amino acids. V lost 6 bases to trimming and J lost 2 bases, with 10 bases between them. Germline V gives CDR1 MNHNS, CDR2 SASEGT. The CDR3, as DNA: TGTGCCAGCAGACCCTGGGCCAACTATGGCTACACCTTC. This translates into CASRPWANYGYTF.

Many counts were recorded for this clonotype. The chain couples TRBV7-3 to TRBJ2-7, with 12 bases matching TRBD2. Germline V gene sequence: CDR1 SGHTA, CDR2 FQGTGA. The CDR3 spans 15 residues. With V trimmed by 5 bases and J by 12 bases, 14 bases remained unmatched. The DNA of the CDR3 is TGTGCCAGCAGCCCCGCCGTCGGGACTAGCGGGCCCTTGTACTTC. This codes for CASSPAVGTSGPLYF.

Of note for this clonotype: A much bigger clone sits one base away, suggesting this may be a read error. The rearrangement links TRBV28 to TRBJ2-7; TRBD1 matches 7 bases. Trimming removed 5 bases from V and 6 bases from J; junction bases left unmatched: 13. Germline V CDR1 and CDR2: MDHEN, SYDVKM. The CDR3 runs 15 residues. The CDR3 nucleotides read TGTGCCAGCAGTCCTGCCGGGACAGAGTCATCCGAGCAGTACTTC. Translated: CASSPAGTESSEQYF.

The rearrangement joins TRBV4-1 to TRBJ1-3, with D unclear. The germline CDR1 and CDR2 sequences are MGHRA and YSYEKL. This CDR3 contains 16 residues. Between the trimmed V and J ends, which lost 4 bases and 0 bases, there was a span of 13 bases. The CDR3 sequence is CASSLAGPFSGNTIYF. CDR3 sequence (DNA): TGCGCCAGCAGCCTTGCCGGGCCTTTCTCTGGAAACACCATATATTTT.

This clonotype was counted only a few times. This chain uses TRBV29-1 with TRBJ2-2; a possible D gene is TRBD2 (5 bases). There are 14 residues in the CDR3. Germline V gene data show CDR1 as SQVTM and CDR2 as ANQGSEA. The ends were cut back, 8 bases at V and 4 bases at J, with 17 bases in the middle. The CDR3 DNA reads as TGCAGCACCGACGGGGTCTCTGGCACCGGGGAGCTGTTTTTT. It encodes CSTDGVSGTGELFF.

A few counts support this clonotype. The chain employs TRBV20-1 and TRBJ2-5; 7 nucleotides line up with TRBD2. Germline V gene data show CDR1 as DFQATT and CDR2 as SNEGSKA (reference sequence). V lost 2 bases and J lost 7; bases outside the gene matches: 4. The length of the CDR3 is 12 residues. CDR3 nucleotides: TGCAGTGCTAGATCCACGGGGGGGACCCAGTACTTC. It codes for CSARSTGGTQYF.

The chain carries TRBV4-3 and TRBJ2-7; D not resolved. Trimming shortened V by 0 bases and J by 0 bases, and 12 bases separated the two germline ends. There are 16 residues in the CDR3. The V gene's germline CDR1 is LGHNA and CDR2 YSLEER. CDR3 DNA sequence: TGCGCCAGCAGCCAAGATAGAGAGGACGGCTCCTACGAGCAGTACTTC. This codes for CASSQDREDGSYEQYF.

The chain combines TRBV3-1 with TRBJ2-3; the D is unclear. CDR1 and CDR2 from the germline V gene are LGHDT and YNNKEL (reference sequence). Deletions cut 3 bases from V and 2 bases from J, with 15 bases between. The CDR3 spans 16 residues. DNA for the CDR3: TGTGCCAGCAGCCAGGCCCCGGAGCGCTACACAGATACGCAGTATTTT. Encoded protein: CASSQAPERYTDTQYF.

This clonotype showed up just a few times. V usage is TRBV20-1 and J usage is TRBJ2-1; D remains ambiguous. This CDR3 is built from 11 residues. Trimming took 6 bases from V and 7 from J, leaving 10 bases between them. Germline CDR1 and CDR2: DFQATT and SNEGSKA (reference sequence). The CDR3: CSAPDLNEQFF. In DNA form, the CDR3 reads TGCAGTGCCCCGGACCTGAATGAGCAGTTCTTC.

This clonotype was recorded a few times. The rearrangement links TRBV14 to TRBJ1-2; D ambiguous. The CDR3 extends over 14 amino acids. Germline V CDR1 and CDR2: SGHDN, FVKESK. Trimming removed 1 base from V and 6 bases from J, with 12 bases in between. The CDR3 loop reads CASSQAPGLNGYTF. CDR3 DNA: TGTGCCAGCAGCCAAGCGCCGGGTCTGAATGGCTACACCTTC.